Sequencing of this T cell receptor beta chain was carried out in a study of glioma-infiltrating T cells after dendritic cell vaccination. Sample time point: after dendritic cell vaccination, including at tumor progression/relapse. The primer mix had 60 V beta and 13 J beta primers. Data came from immunoSEQ multiplex PCR; TCRdb stores just in-frame clones and leaves some out. The sample gives about 100,000 clones, more than 70% of which show up once; about 5% is in the top ten. With 10 bases removed from V and 4 bases from J, the gap between germline ends came to 10 bases. The germline V gene has CDR1 MDHEN and CDR2 SYDVKM. The CDR3 contains 12 residues.

The chain carries TRBV28 and TRBJ1-4; TRBD1 is a possible D gene (5 bases). Specimen: blood, collected after dendritic cell vaccination. The sequence was collected from a human donor with glioblastoma. In DNA, the CDR3 is TGTGCCACCACAGACAGTAATGAAAAACTGTTTTTT. This codes for CATTDSNEKLFF. The full variable domain, completed using reference TRBV28 and TRBJ1-4, is DVKVTQSSRYLVKRTGEKVFLECVQDMDHENMFWYRQDPGLGLRLIYFSYDVKMKEKGDIPEGYSVSREKKERFSLILESASTNQTSMYLCATTDSNEKLFFGSGTQLSVL.